These 15 T cell receptor beta chains share one sample of origin, sequenced in a study of identical twins. TCRdb redid the calling of the 5' RACE reads with MiXCR, one entry per CDR3 protein. The sample lists roughly 750,000 distinct CDR3 sequences, around 20% occurring once. These data were likewise used in another study, on T cells expressing NK-cell markers.

Material for sequencing was PBMCs. The receptors were gathered from a woman between 18 and 29 years old in good health.

J is TRBJ2-3 and V is TRBV7-9; TRBD1 is a possible D gene (5 bases). Trimming removed 4 bases at V and 1 base at J, with 12 bases between. This CDR3 region has 15 residues. CDR1 SEHNR and CDR2 FQNEAQ come from the germline V gene (reference sequence). The CDR3 nucleotides read TGTGCCAGCAGCTCTGATAGGGGCGGCACAGATACGCAGTATTTT. Translated: CASSSDRGGTDTQYF.

Ten or more counts support this clonotype. The chain couples TRBV30 to TRBJ2-1; 7 positions match TRBD2. CDR3 length equals 15 residues. Germline lookup yields CDR1 GTSNPN and CDR2 SVGIG (reference sequence). V was clipped by 4 bases and J by 3 bases; unmatched bases: 9. In nucleotides, the CDR3 is TGTGCCTGGAACCAGCGGGACCTCCTCTACAATGAGCAGTTCTTC. Translation gives CAWNQRDLLYNEQFF.

The rearrangement joins TRBV11-3 to TRBJ2-3; 13 bases are shared with TRBD2. V shed 5 bases and J 4 bases; nucleotides not matched to a gene: 3. The germline gives CDR1 SGHNT, CDR2 YENEEA. The CDR3 runs 15 residues. The DNA for the CDR3 is TGTGCCAGCAGCCGGGGGACTAGCGGGGCAGATACGCAGTATTTT. Amino acid sequence: CASSRGTSGADTQYF.

V usage is TRBV9 and J usage is TRBJ1-1; D not resolved. Looked up from germline, CDR1 is SGDLS and CDR2 is YYNGEE. This CDR3 is built from 15 residues. V was cut by 4 bases and J by 4 bases, with 17 bases left in between. The DNA for the CDR3 is TGTGCCAGCAGCTCCCTCCTCTTGGGAGGCACTGAAGCTTTCTTT. Amino acids: CASSSLLLGGTEAFF.

This chain uses TRBV20-1 with TRBJ2-3; a weak D match, TRBD2 (5 bases). Trimming took 3 bases from V and 2 from J, leaving 12 bases between them. This CDR3 has 14 residues. Per germline, CDR1 DFQATT and CDR2 SNEGSKA (reference sequence). CDR3 DNA sequence: TGCAGTGCTAGCGGAGCGGTGACCACAGATACGCAGTATTTT. It yields the protein CSASGAVTTDTQYF.

With respect to this clonotype: Because the CDR3's place on the DNA is in doubt, the DNA is left out and the CDR3 is given as listed by TCRdb. The chain recombines TRBV20-1 with TRBJ1-4. Inclusive of both ends, the CDR3 amounts to 13 amino acids. The germline V gene encodes CDR1 DFQATT and CDR2 SNEGSKA (reference sequence). CDR3 loop: CSARDSLMKNCFF.

This chain joins TRBV20-1 and TRBJ1-3, with 10 bases identical to TRBD1. The CDR3 sequence is 18 residues long. V lost 3 bases to trimming and J lost 1 base; unmatched junction nucleotides: 12. Germline loops: CDR1 DFQATT, CDR2 SNEGSKA (reference sequence). CDR3 residues: CSARVGTGAGGSGNTIYF. The CDR3, as DNA: TGCAGTGCTAGGGTCGGGACAGGGGCTGGTGGATCTGGAAACACCATATATTTT.

The chain uses TRBV11-2 and TRBJ2-1; D is ambiguous. V lost 6 bases to trimming and J lost 9 bases, with 15 bases between them. This CDR3 comprises 13 residues. CDR1 SGHAT and CDR2 FQNNGV come from the germline V gene. CDR3 region: CASRRIRMVEQFF. The CDR3 DNA reads TGTGCCAGCAGGCGGATAAGGATGGTTGAGCAGTTCTTC.

This clonotype was observed a handful of times. The genes are TRBV20-1 and TRBJ1-5, with D possibly being TRBD1 (6 bases). The CDR3 is 13 amino acids. Germline assignment: CDR1 DFQATT and CDR2 SNEGSKA (reference sequence). V lost 2 bases, J lost 9 bases, and 14 bases lay in between. CDR3 sequence reads: CSARQTGSAPQHF. The DNA for the CDR3 is TGCAGTGCTAGACAAACAGGGTCGGCGCCCCAGCATTTT.

V and J are TRBV5-1 and TRBJ2-1; the D gene is possibly TRBD1 (6 bases). Germline V gives CDR1 SGHRS, CDR2 YFSETQ. Trimming removed 7 bases from V and 13 bases from J, with 15 bases in between. The CDR3 consists of 11 residues. The CDR3 loop is CASQERGYQFF. The CDR3 nucleotides read TGCGCCAGCCAAGAGAGGGGGTATCAGTTCTTC. The variable domain in full, completed from reference TRBV5-1 and TRBJ2-1, reads KAGVTQTPRYLIKTRGQQVTLSCSPISGHRSVSWYQQTPGQGLQFLFEYFSETQRNKGNFPGRFSGRQFSNSRSEMNVSTLELGDSALYLCASQERGYQFFGPGTRLTVL.

This clonotype was picked up a small number of times. The chain joins TRBV7-2 to TRBJ2-5; TRBD2 agrees at 13 bases. The CDR3 sequence is 17 residues long. Trimming took 5 bases from V and 2 from J; bases not matched to a gene: 8. Germline lookup yields CDR1 SGHTA and CDR2 FQGNSA. CDR3 sequence reads: CASSPRLAGGLQETQYF. In nucleotides, the CDR3 is TGTGCCAGCAGCCCCCGACTAGCGGGGGGCTTGCAAGAGACCCAGTACTTC.

The chain combines TRBV20-1 with TRBJ2-3; the D gene is possibly TRBD1 (7 bases). The CDR3 length is 12 residues. The V gene lost 0 bases and the J gene lost 8 bases, with 9 bases spanning the gap. The germline CDR1 and CDR2 sequences are DFQATT and SNEGSKA (reference sequence). CDR3 residues: CSARDRGATQYF. CDR3 bases: TGCAGTGCTAGAGACAGGGGGGCTACGCAGTATTTT.

Ten or more counts support this clonotype. The rearrangement uses TRBV5-4 and TRBJ2-1; D not certain. V gave up 4 bases and J gave up 0 bases, with 8 bases separating them. CDR3 length: 14 residues. Germline CDR1 reads SGHNT; CDR2 reads YYREEE (reference sequence). CDR3: CASSPSPSYNEQFF. For the CDR3, the DNA is TGTGCCAGCAGCCCCTCCCCCTCCTACAATGAGCAGTTCTTC.

The genes are TRBV20-1 and TRBJ2-7, with a tentative D call TRBD2 (5 bases). CDR3 length equals 15 residues. V was cut by 6 bases and J by 4 bases, with 22 bases left in between. Germline lookup yields CDR1 DFQATT and CDR2 SNEGSKA (reference sequence). CDR3 coding DNA: TGCAGTGCGCCGATCCCTAGCCGCTTGGAGTACGAGCAGTACTTC. Its protein product is CSAPIPSRLEYEQYF.

This clonotype was counted at least ten times. This chain uses TRBV20-1 with TRBJ2-1; a possible D gene is TRBD2 (5 bases). Trimming removed 0 bases at V and 0 bases at J, with 12 bases between. The germline V gene encodes CDR1 DFQATT and CDR2 SNEGSKA (reference sequence). The CDR3 covers 16 residues. CDR3 DNA sequence: TGCAGTGCTAGAGACTCCGGGAAGAGCTCCTACAATGAGCAGTTCTTC. Its translation: CSARDSGKSSYNEQFF.